This TCR beta chain was identified in a study of T cells in Graves' hyperthyroidism and ophthalmopathy. The overall study: Peripheral blood was secured at the point of initial diagnosis, before any treatment.

The germline gives CDR1 SQVTM, CDR2 ANQGSEA. CDR3 length: 12 amino acids. The V end lost 1 base, the J end lost 4 bases, and 7 bases lay between the germline ends. Researchers amplified the TCR beta CDR3 regions from RNA transcripts. TCR CDR3 underwent first-round RT-PCR with the HTBI primer set. MiXCR was run by TCRdb on the multiplex PCR reads, yielding one entry per CDR3 protein. The sample yields roughly 560,000 distinct CDR3 sequences, roughly 14% seen once. Sequenced material: blood. The V gene is TRBV29-1, the J gene TRBJ1-2; D is unclear. The sequence was collected from a woman aged 40 to 49 with Graves' ophthalmopathy. The CDR3 nucleotides are TGCAGCGTTGAAGTGGGCCTCTATGGCTACACCTTC. Translation: CSVEVGLYGYTF.